The clone carrying this T cell receptor beta chain was seen a handful of times. What it binds is unknown. This entry belongs to a study of cytomegalovirus exposure and HLA in healthy donors. Broader study findings: The study designated 150 or so TCR beta chains cytomegalovirus-associated. First-cohort TCR clusters tended to co-occur in the approximately 120 validation repertoires, a later analysis found. Rarity marked most TCR sequences, yet some public TCRs occurred in many donors.

Trimming left V 5 bases short and J 0 bases short, with 16 bases between. The CDR3 runs to 16 residues. Per germline, CDR1 PRHDT and CDR2 FYEKMQ (reference sequence). Some clones are missing from TCRdb's copy, which holds only in-frame ones; the method was immunoSEQ multiplex PCR. This table has roughly 150,000 clones, 85% to 90% appearing once. The sample comprised PBMCs. The TCR sequence derives from a woman aged 25 to 45 in good health and CMV-seronegative. This chain uses TRBV13 with TRBJ1-1; D remains ambiguous. DNA of the CDR3: TGTGCCAGCAGCCACCGAACGGCCCGGCTGAACACTGAAGCTTTCTTT. Protein product: CASSHRTARLNTEAFF.